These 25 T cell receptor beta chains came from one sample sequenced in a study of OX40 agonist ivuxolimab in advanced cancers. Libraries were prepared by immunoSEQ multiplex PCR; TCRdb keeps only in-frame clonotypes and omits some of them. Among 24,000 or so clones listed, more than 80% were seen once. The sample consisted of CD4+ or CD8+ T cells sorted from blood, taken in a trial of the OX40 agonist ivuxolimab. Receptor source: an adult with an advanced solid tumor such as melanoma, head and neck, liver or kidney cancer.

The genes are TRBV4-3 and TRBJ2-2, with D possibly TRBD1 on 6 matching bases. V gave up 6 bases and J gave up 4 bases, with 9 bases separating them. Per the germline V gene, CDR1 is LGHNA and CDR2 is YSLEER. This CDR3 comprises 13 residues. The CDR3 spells CASSQQGTGELFF. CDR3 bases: TGCGCCAGCAGTCAACAGGGCACCGGGGAGCTGTTTTTT.

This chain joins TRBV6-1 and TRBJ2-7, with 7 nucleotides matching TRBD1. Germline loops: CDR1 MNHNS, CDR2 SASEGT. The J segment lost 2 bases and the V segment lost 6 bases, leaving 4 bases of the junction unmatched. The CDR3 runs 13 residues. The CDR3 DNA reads TGTGCCAGCAGGTCGGGACAGACCTACGAGCAGTACTTC. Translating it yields CASRSGQTYEQYF.

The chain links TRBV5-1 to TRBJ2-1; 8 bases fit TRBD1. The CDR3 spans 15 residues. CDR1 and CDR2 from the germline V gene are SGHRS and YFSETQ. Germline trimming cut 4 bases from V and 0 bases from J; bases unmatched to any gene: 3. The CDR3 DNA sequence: TGCGCCAGCAGCCTTGACAGGGGCTCCTACAATGAGCAGTTCTTC. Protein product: CASSLDRGSYNEQFF.

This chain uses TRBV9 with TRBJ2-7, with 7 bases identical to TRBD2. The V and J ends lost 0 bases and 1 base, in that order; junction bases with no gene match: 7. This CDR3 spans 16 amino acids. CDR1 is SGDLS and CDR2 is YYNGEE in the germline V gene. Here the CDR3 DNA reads TGTGCCAGCAGCGTAGCAGCGGGGAGTCAATCCTACGAGCAGTACTTC. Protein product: CASSVAAGSQSYEQYF.

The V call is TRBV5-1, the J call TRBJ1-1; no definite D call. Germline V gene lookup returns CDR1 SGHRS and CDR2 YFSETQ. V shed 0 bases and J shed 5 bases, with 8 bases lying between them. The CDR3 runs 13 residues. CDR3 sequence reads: CASSLAGLTEAFF. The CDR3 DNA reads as TGCGCCAGCAGCTTGGCGGGGTTGACTGAAGCTTTCTTT.

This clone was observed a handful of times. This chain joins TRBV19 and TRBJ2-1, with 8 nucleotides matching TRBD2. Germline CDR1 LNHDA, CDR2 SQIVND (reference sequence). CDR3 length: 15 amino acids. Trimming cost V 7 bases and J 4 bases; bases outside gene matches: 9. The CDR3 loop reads CASIGKAGGYNEQFF. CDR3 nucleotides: TGTGCCAGTATAGGAAAGGCGGGAGGTTACAATGAGCAGTTCTTC. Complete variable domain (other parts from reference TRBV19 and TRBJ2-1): DGGITQSPKYLFRKEGQNVTLSCEQNLNHDAMYWYRQDPGQGLRLIYYSQIVNDFQKGDIAEGYSVSREKKESFPLTVTSAQKNPTAFYLCASIGKAGGYNEQFFGPGTRLTVL.

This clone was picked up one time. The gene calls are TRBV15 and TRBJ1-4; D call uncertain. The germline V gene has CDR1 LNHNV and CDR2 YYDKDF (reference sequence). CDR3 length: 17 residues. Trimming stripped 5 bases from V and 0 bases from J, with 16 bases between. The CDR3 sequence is CATSGRGGGTTNEKLFF. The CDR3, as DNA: TGTGCCACCAGCGGTCGTGGAGGCGGAACAACTAATGAAAAACTGTTTTTT.

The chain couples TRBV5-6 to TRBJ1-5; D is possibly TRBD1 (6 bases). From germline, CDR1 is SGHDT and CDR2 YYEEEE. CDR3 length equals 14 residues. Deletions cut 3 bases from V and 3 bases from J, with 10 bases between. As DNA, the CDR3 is TGTGCCAGCAGCTCCAGGACAGTCAATCAGCCCCAGCATTTT. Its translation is CASSSRTVNQPQHF.

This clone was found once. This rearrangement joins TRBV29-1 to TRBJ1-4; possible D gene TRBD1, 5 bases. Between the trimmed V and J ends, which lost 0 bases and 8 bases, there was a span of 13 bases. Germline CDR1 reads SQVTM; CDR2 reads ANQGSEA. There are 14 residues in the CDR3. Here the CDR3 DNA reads TGCAGCGTTGAAGAACGGGGGGGGAGCGAAAAACTGTTTTTT. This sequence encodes CSVEERGGSEKLFF. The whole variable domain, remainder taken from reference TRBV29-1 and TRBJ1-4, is SAVISQKPSRDICQRGTSLTIQCQVDSQVTMMFWYRQQPGQSLTLIATANQGSEATYESGFVIDKFPISRPNLTFSTLTVSNMSPEDSSIYLCSVEERGGSEKLFFGSGTQLSVL.

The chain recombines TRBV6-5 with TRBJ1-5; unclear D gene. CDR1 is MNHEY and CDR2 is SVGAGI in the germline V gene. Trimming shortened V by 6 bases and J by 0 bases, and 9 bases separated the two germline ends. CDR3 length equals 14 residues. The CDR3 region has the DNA TGTGCCAGCAGCCAGCAGAATAGCAATCAGCCCCAGCATTTT. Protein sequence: CASSQQNSNQPQHF.

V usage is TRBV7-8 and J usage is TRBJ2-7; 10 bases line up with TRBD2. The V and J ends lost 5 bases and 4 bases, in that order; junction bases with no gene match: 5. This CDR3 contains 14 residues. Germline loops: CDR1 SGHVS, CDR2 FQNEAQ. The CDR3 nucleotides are TGTGCCAGCAGCCCCGGGGGACTAGCGTACGAGCAGTACTTC. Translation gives CASSPGGLAYEQYF.

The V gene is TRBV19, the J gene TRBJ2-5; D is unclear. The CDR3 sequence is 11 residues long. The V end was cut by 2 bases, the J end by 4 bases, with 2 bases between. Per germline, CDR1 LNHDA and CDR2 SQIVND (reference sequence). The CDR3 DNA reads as TGTGCCAGTAGTATACGAGAGACCCAGTACTTC. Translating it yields CASSIRETQYF.

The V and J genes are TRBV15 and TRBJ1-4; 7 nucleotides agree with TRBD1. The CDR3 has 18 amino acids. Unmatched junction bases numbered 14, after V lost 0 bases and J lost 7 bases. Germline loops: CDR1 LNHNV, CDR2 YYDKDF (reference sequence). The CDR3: CATSRDMGSGGRVEKLFF. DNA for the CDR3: TGTGCCACCAGCAGAGATATGGGGTCAGGGGGACGTGTTGAAAAACTGTTTTTT.

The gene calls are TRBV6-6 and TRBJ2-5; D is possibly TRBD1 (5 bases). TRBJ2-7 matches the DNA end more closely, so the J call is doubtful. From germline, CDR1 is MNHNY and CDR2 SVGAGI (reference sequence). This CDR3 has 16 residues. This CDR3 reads CASSPPVMGRPYEQYF. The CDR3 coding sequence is TGTGCCAGCAGTCCGCCTGTTATGGGGCGACCCTACGAGCAGTACTTC.

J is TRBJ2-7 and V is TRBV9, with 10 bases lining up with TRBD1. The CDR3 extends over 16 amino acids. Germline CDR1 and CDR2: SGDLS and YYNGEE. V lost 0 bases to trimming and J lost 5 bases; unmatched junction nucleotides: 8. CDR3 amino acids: CASSVASGQGHNEQYF. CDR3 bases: TGTGCCAGCAGCGTAGCTTCGGGACAGGGGCACAACGAGCAGTACTTC. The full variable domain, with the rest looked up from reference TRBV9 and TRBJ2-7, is DSGVTQTPKHLITATGQRVTLRCSPRSGDLSVYWYQQSLDQGLQFLIQYYNGEERAKGNILERFSAQQFPDLHSELNLSSLELGDSALYFCASSVASGQGHNEQYFGPGTRLTVT.

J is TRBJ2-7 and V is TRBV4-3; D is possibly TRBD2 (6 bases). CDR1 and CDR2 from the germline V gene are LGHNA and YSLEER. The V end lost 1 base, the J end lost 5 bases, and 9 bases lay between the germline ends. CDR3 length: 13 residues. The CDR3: CASSQAPGDEQYF. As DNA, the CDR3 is TGCGCCAGCAGCCAAGCTCCGGGGGACGAGCAGTACTTC.

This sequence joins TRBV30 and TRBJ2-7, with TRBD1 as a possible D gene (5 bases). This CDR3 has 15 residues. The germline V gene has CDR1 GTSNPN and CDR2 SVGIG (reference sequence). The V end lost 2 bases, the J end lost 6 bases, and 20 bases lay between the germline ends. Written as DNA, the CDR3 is TGTGCCTGGAGTAACCAACTTCCAGGGTTTTCCGAGCAGTACTTC. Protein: CAWSNQLPGFSEQYF.

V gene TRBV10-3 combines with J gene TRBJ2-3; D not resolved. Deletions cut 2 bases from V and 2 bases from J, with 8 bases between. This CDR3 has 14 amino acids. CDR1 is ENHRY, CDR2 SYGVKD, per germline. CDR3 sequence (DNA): TGTGCCATCAGTGAGCCAGACAACACAGATACGCAGTATTTT. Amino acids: CAISEPDNTDTQYF.

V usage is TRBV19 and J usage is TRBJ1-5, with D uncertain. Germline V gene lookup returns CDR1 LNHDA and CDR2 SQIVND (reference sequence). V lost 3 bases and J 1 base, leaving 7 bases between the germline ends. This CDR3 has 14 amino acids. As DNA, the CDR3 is TGTGCCAGTAGTATCAAAGGAAGCAATCAGCCCCAGCATTTT. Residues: CASSIKGSNQPQHF.

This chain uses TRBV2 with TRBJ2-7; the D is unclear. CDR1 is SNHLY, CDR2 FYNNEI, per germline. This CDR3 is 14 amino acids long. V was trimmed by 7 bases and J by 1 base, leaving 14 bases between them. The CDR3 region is CASTGNLGSYEQYF. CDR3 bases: TGTGCCAGCACTGGGAATTTAGGATCCTACGAGCAGTACTTC.

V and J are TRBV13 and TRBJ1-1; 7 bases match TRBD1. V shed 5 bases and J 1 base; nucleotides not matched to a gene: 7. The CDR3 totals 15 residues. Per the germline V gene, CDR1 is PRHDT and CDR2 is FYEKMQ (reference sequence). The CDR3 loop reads CASSQWDRKNTEAFF. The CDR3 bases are TGTGCCAGCAGCCAATGGGACAGAAAGAACACTGAAGCTTTCTTT.

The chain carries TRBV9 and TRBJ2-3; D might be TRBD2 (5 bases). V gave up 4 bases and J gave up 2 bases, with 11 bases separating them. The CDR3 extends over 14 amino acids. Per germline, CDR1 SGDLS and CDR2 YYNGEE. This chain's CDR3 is CASSSEGDTDTQYF. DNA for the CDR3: TGTGCCAGCAGCTCAGAGGGCGACACAGATACGCAGTATTTT.

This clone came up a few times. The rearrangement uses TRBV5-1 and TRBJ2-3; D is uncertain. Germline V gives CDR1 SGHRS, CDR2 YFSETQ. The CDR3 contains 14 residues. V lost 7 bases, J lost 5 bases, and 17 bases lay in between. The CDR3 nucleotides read TGCGCCAGCTCGGAAGGAAGGGCTAGAGATACGCAGTATTTT. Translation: CASSEGRARDTQYF.

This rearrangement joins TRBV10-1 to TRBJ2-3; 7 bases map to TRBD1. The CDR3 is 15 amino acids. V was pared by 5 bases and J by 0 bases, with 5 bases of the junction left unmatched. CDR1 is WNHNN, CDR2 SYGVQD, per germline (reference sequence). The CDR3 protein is CASSHRGSSTDTQYF. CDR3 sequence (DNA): TGCGCCAGCAGTCACAGGGGCTCTAGCACAGATACGCAGTATTTT.

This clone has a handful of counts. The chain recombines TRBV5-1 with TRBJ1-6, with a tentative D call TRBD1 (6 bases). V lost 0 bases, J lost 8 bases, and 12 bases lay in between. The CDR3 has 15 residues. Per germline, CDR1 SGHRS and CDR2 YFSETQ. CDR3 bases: TGCGCCAGCAGCTTGGCAGGGGTGATGTATTCACCCCTCCACTTT. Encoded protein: CASSLAGVMYSPLHF.